Shown below are 30 T cell receptor beta chains from a single sample sequenced in a study of cytomegalovirus exposure and HLA in healthy donors. PCR was performed using 60 Vbeta and 13 Jbeta primers. TCRdb's copy holds only in-frame clones and misses some; the assay was immunoSEQ multiplex PCR. The sample gives some 150,000 clones, more than 65% of which show up once; 1.5% to 2% is in the top ten. The sequenced sample was PBMCs. These receptors were obtained from a woman aged 25 to 45 in good health and CMV-seronegative.

The rearrangement links TRBV30 to TRBJ1-3, with D perhaps matching TRBD1 (6 bases). This CDR3 region has 12 residues. Trimming pared 4 bases from V and 15 bases from J, leaving 19 bases between. The germline gives CDR1 GTSNPN, CDR2 SVGIG (reference sequence). CDR3 sequence: CAWTPETGQPYF. In DNA form, the CDR3 reads TGTGCCTGGACCCCTGAGACGGGACAACCATATTTT.

The V call is TRBV2, the J call TRBJ1-1, with 8 nucleotides matching TRBD1. Germline loops: CDR1 SNHLY, CDR2 FYNNEI. This CDR3 comprises 12 residues. Losses at the gene ends were 11 bases for V and 4 bases for J; bases not matched to a gene: 6. CDR3 region: CACRTGTTEAFF. The CDR3 DNA reads as TGTGCCTGTCGGACAGGGACCACTGAAGCTTTCTTT. The variable domain in full, completed from reference TRBV2 and TRBJ1-1, reads EPEVTQTPSHQVTQMGQEVILRCVPISNHLYFYWYRQILGQKVEFLVSFYNNEISEKSEIFDDQFSVERPDGSNFTLKIRSTKLEDSAMYFCACRTGTTEAFFGQGTRLTVV.

The J gene is TRBJ1-1, the V gene TRBV27; D ambiguous. V was trimmed by 2 bases and J by 2 bases, leaving 12 bases between them. The germline V gene has CDR1 MNHEY and CDR2 SMNVEV (reference sequence). There are 15 residues in the CDR3. The chain's CDR3 is CASSLVGGLNTEAFF. The DNA of the CDR3 is TGTGCCAGCAGTTTAGTTGGAGGCTTAAACACTGAAGCTTTCTTT.

This chain connects TRBV28 to TRBJ2-5; 7 bases match TRBD2. The germline CDR1 and CDR2 sequences are MDHEN and SYDVKM. The CDR3 length is 14 residues. J gave up 4 bases and V 8 bases, and 10 bases lay outside the gene matches. The CDR3 protein is CASAKGGMVETQYF. CDR3 nucleotides: TGTGCCAGCGCGAAGGGAGGGATGGTAGAGACCCAGTACTTC.

In nucleotides, the CDR3 is TGTGCCAGCAGTATTATCCCCGGGAGGGGAAGCTATGGCTACACCTTC. Protein sequence: CASSIIPGRGSYGYTF. The chain carries TRBV7-2 and TRBJ1-2; D may be TRBD1 (5 bases). Germline CDR1 and CDR2: SGHTA and FQGNSA. This CDR3 is built from 16 residues. The V end was cut by 6 bases, the J end by 4 bases, with 21 bases between. The variable domain in full, with the rest retrieved from reference TRBV7-2 and TRBJ1-2, is GAGVSQSPSNKVTEKGKDVELRCDPISGHTALYWYRQSLGQGLEFLIYFQGNSAPDKSGLPSDRFSAERTGGSVSTLTIQRTQQEDSAVYLCASSIIPGRGSYGYTFGSGTRLTVV.

The chain recombines TRBV29-1 with TRBJ2-3, with 10 positions matching TRBD2. V shed 2 bases, J shed 4 bases, and the junction held 3 bases outside the gene matches. The CDR3 consists of 14 residues. Germline V lookup: CDR1 SQVTM, CDR2 ANQGSEA. CDR3: CSVERAGGPDTQYF. CDR3 nucleotide sequence: TGCAGCGTTGAAAGAGCGGGAGGGCCAGATACGCAGTATTTT.

The chain joins TRBV11-2 to TRBJ1-2, with D unresolved. This CDR3 region has 18 residues. The V and J ends lost 2 bases and 4 bases respectively, with 23 bases between them. Germline-derived CDR1 and CDR2 are SGHAT and FQNNGV. The CDR3 sequence is CASSLYFVERGSAYGYTF. DNA for the CDR3: TGTGCCAGCAGCTTATATTTCGTTGAGCGGGGTTCAGCCTATGGCTACACCTTC. The full variable domain, with the rest looked up from reference TRBV11-2 and TRBJ1-2, is EAGVAQSPRYKIIEKRQSVAFWCNPISGHATLYWYQQILGQGPKLLIQFQNNGVVDDSQLPKDRFSAERLKGVDSTLKIQPAKLEDSAVYLCASSLYFVERGSAYGYTFGSGTRLTVV.

The rearrangement links TRBV27 to TRBJ1-5; D unclear. Germline V gene lookup returns CDR1 MNHEY and CDR2 SMNVEV (reference sequence). This CDR3 region has 15 residues. V lost 5 bases and J lost 0, with 11 bases in between. CDR3 sequence (DNA): TGTGCCAGCAGTCCAGCGGGGATTAGCAATCAGCCCCAGCATTTT. Residues: CASSPAGISNQPQHF.

The rearrangement links TRBV6-5 to TRBJ2-7; 9 bases map to TRBD1. The trim removed 6 bases at V and 2 bases at J, leaving 8 bases unmatched. From germline, CDR1 is MNHEY and CDR2 SVGAGI. The CDR3 runs 15 residues. CDR3 coding DNA: TGTGCCAGCAGAAAACAGGGGGCTGCCACCTACGAGCAGTACTTC. As protein: CASRKQGAATYEQYF.

The count of this clone is one. This rearrangement joins TRBV5-4 to TRBJ1-3; 8 bases fit TRBD1. V shed 4 bases, J shed 9 bases, and the junction held 12 bases outside the gene matches. CDR3 length equals 15 residues. Germline assignment: CDR1 SGHNT and CDR2 YYREEE (reference sequence). The CDR3 nucleotides read TGTGCCAGCAGCGAAACAGGGGGGACAGGTAGCACCATATATTTT. Translation gives CASSETGGTGSTIYF.

A few counts support this clone. The J gene is TRBJ2-5, the V gene TRBV6-5; 11 nucleotides match TRBD2. This CDR3 is built from 16 residues. V trimming: 4 bases; J trimming: 3 bases; junction bases outside the gene matches: 7. Germline-derived CDR1 and CDR2 are MNHEY and SVGAGI. CDR3 sequence: CASSSPGLAEEETQYF. In DNA form, the CDR3 reads TGTGCCAGCAGTTCACCGGGACTAGCGGAAGAAGAGACCCAGTACTTC.

V and J are TRBV5-1 and TRBJ2-7, with 9 bases identical to TRBD2. The germline V gene has CDR1 SGHRS and CDR2 YFSETQ. The CDR3 length is 14 residues. V was pared by 2 bases and J by 4 bases, with 4 bases of the junction left unmatched. The CDR3 region has the DNA TGCGCCAGCAGCTTTTCACTAGCGGGTTACGAGCAGTACTTC. It translates to CASSFSLAGYEQYF.

This clone came up a few times. The chain recombines TRBV25-1 with TRBJ2-7; 7 positions agree with TRBD2. The germline gives CDR1 MGHDK, CDR2 SYGVNS. With V trimmed by 6 bases and J by 6 bases, 11 bases remained unmatched. The CDR3 totals 14 residues. CDR3 region: CASSAAGIKGEQYF. The CDR3 DNA follows: TGTGCCAGCAGCGCAGCGGGAATAAAGGGCGAGCAGTACTTC.

V and J are TRBV14 and TRBJ2-1; 7 bases agree with TRBD2. CDR1 and CDR2 from the germline V gene are SGHDN and FVKESK. The length of the CDR3 is 14 residues. V lost 6 bases, J lost 6 bases, and 8 bases stayed unmatched. In nucleotides, the CDR3 is TGTGCCAGCAGTCGACGCGGGAGAGGCAATGAGCAGTTCTTC. Translating it yields CASSRRGRGNEQFF.

The chain is built from TRBV9 and TRBJ1-3; D is unclear. V lost 0 bases and J lost 2, with 9 bases in between. The CDR3 runs 15 residues. The germline CDR1 and CDR2 sequences are SGDLS and YYNGEE. The DNA of the CDR3 is TGTGCCAGCAGCGTAGGCAGTTTTCCTGGAAACACCATATATTTT. It codes for CASSVGSFPGNTIYF.

The chain couples TRBV2 to TRBJ1-2; 7 positions match TRBD1. The germline V gene has CDR1 SNHLY and CDR2 FYNNEI. CDR3 size: 17 residues. The V gene end was trimmed by 0 bases and the J gene end by 0 bases; junction bases not matched to a gene: 7. In DNA form, the CDR3 reads TGTGCCAGCAGTGAAGCATGGCCCAGGGGGGCTAACTATGGCTACACCTTC. Protein product: CASSEAWPRGANYGYTF.

V and J are TRBV7-9 and TRBJ1-3; TRBD1 might be the D (6 bases). The CDR3 length is 16 residues. Trimming removed 5 bases from V and 0 bases from J, with 14 bases in between. The germline V gene encodes CDR1 SEHNR and CDR2 FQNEAQ (reference sequence). The CDR3 is CASSPGQSFSGNTIYF. The CDR3 nucleotides read TGTGCCAGCAGCCCCGGACAGTCTTTCTCTGGAAACACCATATATTTT.

V and J are TRBV5-1 and TRBJ1-2; 10 nucleotides agree with TRBD1. The germline V gene has CDR1 SGHRS and CDR2 YFSETQ. The CDR3 runs 15 residues. Trimming took 4 bases from V and 4 from J; bases not matched to a gene: 7. This CDR3 is CASSTPDRGTYGYTF. For the CDR3, the DNA is TGCGCCAGCAGCACCCCGGACAGGGGGACCTATGGCTACACCTTC. Full variable domain (outside the CDR3, taken from reference TRBV5-1 and TRBJ1-2): KAGVTQTPRYLIKTRGQQVTLSCSPISGHRSVSWYQQTPGQGLQFLFEYFSETQRNKGNFPGRFSGRQFSNSRSEMNVSTLELGDSALYLCASSTPDRGTYGYTFGSGTRLTVV.

This clone appeared a few times. The chain recombines TRBV15 with TRBJ2-7, with a weak D call TRBD2 (5 bases). The CDR3 totals 15 residues. The V end was cut by 3 bases, the J end by 0 bases, with 12 bases between. CDR1 and CDR2 (germline): LNHNV, YYDKDF (reference sequence). CDR3 sequence reads: CATSRTQGSSYEQYF. The DNA for the CDR3 is TGTGCCACCAGCAGGACCCAAGGGAGCTCCTACGAGCAGTACTTC.

This clone was recorded a few times. This sequence joins TRBV30 and TRBJ2-1, with no clear D. Germline CDR1 and CDR2: GTSNPN and SVGIG (reference sequence). The CDR3 loop spans 15 amino acids. Trimming took off 3 bases at V and 0 bases at J, with 12 bases between the two ends. CDR3 loop: CAWSEGGSSYNEQFF. In nucleotides, the CDR3 is TGTGCCTGGAGCGAAGGCGGAAGCTCCTACAATGAGCAGTTCTTC.

This chain joins TRBV4-1 and TRBJ1-2, with 11 bases identical to TRBD1. Germline V gives CDR1 MGHRA, CDR2 YSYEKL. Losses at the gene ends were 2 bases for V and 8 bases for J; bases not matched to a gene: 10. There are 16 residues in the CDR3. The CDR3 spells CASSQRTLGQGVGYTF. CDR3 DNA sequence: TGCGCCAGCAGCCAAAGAACCTTGGGACAGGGGGTAGGCTACACCTTC.

J is TRBJ1-2 and V is TRBV19, with D unclear. Trimming removed 1 base at V and 8 bases at J, with 11 bases between. CDR3 length: 13 amino acids. CDR1 and CDR2 from the germline V gene are LNHDA and SQIVND (reference sequence). The CDR3 loop is CASSIGIAGGYTF. Written as DNA, the CDR3 is TGTGCCAGTAGTATAGGCATAGCGGGAGGCTACACCTTC.

The chain employs TRBV2 and TRBJ1-3; 8 bases fit TRBD1. V was clipped by 3 bases and J by 3 bases; unmatched bases: 10. Germline CDR1 and CDR2: SNHLY and FYNNEI. This CDR3 is built from 17 residues. In nucleotides, the CDR3 is TGTGCCAGCAGTGATATTGGACAGGGAGCTAGTGGAAACACCATATATTTT. Residues: CASSDIGQGASGNTIYF.

This chain links TRBV7-3 with TRBJ1-2; tentatively, D is TRBD1 (5 bases). The CDR3 runs to 13 residues. Trimming cost V 2 bases and J 6 bases, with 10 bases left between them. In germline, CDR1 is SGHTA, CDR2 FQGTGA. This CDR3 is CASSLSSGNGYTF. CDR3 DNA sequence: TGTGCCAGCAGCTTATCCTCAGGGAATGGCTACACCTTC. The variable domain in full, with the rest retrieved from reference TRBV7-3 and TRBJ1-2, is GAGVSQTPSNKVTEKGKYVELRCDPISGHTALYWYRQSLGQGPEFLIYFQGTGAADDSGLPNDRFFAVRPEGSVSTLKIQRTERGDSAVYLCASSLSSGNGYTFGSGTRLTVV.

CDR3 amino acids: CASSPGFSYEQYF. As DNA, the CDR3 is TGTGCCAGCAGCCCAGGGTTTTCCTACGAGCAGTACTTC. V usage is TRBV11-3 and J usage is TRBJ2-7; tentatively, D is TRBD1 (5 bases). V shed 5 bases and J shed 1 base, with 9 bases lying between them. Germline V lookup: CDR1 SGHNT, CDR2 YENEEA. This CDR3 has 13 residues. Full variable domain (rest looked up from reference TRBV11-3 and TRBJ2-7): EAGVVQSPRYKIIEKKQPVAFWCNPISGHNTLYWYLQNLGQGPELLIRYENEEAVDDSQLPKDRFSAERLKGVDSTLKIQPAELGDSAVYLCASSPGFSYEQYFGPGTRLTVT.

V gene TRBV6-5 combines with J gene TRBJ1-2, with 7 bases lining up with TRBD1. Germline CDR1 is MNHEY and CDR2 is SVGAGI. Trimming removed 5 bases from V and 3 bases from J; junction bases left unmatched: 3. This CDR3 region has 13 residues. CDR3 sequence (DNA): TGTGCCAGCAGTAGGGACAGCTACTATGGCTACACCTTC. Encoded protein: CASSRDSYYGYTF.

The chain carries TRBV4-2 and TRBJ1-5, with D tentatively TRBD1 (6 bases). In germline, CDR1 is LGHNA, CDR2 YNFKEQ. The CDR3 sequence is 18 residues long. The V end was cut by 0 bases, the J end by 0 bases, with 15 bases between. The CDR3 DNA sequence: TGTGCCAGCAGCCAAGAAGGCCGCAGGGGAGATAGCAATCAGCCCCAGCATTTT. Its protein product is CASSQEGRRGDSNQPQHF.

The chain uses TRBV29-1 and TRBJ2-7; D possibly corresponds to TRBD2 (5 bases). Looked up from germline, CDR1 is SQVTM and CDR2 is ANQGSEA. CDR3 length: 12 amino acids. Trimming shortened V by 7 bases and J by 2 bases, and 12 bases separated the two germline ends. The CDR3 is CSGRTEAYEQYF. Here the CDR3 DNA reads TGCAGCGGACGGACGGAGGCCTACGAGCAGTACTTC.

As for this clone: Other nucleotide sequences in the sample specify the same CDR3. This chain connects TRBV9 to TRBJ2-1, with a tentative D call TRBD2 (6 bases). The V end was cut by 0 bases, the J end by 0 bases, with 7 bases between. This CDR3 region has 15 residues. Per the germline V gene, CDR1 is SGDLS and CDR2 is YYNGEE. The CDR3 is CASSVAGDSYNEQFF. For the CDR3, the DNA is TGTGCCAGCAGCGTAGCGGGAGACTCCTACAATGAGCAGTTCTTC.

The chain joins TRBV30 to TRBJ1-1; the D is unclear. Germline V gives CDR1 GTSNPN, CDR2 SVGIG (reference sequence). This CDR3 is built from 13 residues. Trimming took 0 bases from V and 3 from J, leaving 8 bases between them. CDR3 bases: TGTGCCTGGAGTGTAGAGGCAGACACTGAAGCTTTCTTT. Its translation: CAWSVEADTEAFF.